Listed below are T cell receptor beta chains from one sample, sequenced in a study of T cell changes during pregnancy in multiple sclerosis. Measured with immunoSEQ multiplex PCR; TCRdb has only the in-frame clones, and not every one. The table lists over 20,000 clones, more than 75% of them singletons, with around 7.6% in the top ten. The starting material was CD8+ T cells from peripheral blood mononuclear cells, obtained before pregnancy. These receptors were collected from a female donor with multiple sclerosis, enrolled in a pregnancy study. CDR3s include the opening cysteine and the closing phenylalanine or tryptophan. D genes are given only for firm matches. Rows may omit the clone size; those that give it use once, few, many or a size class.

v_call	d_call	j_call	clone_size	cdr3_nt	cdr3_aa
TRBV25-1	TRBD2	TRBJ2-7	once	TGTGCCAGCAGTGAGCCGCAGCGGGAAGGGTCCTACGAGCAGTACTTC	CASSEPQREGSYEQYF
TRBV7-9	.	TRBJ2-1	.	TGTGCCAGCAGAGCTGGACGGGGAAGCTCCTACAATGAGCAGTTCTTC	CASRAGRGSSYNEQFF
TRBV4-1	TRBD2	TRBJ2-7	.	TGCGCCAGCAGCCAACGGATAGTTCGGGCGGGAGGCGACGAGCAGTACTTC	CASSQRIVRAGGDEQYF
TRBV27	TRBD2	TRBJ2-1	.	TGTGCCAGCAGTCCATCGACAGCTCTAGCGGCGTACAATGAGCAGTTCTTC	CASSPSTALAAYNEQFF
TRBV30	TRBD1	TRBJ2-7	.	TGTGCCTGGAGTCCCGCCGGGACAGGGGGCGCCCTCGAGCAGTACTTC	CAWSPAGTGGALEQYF
TRBV27	.	TRBJ1-1	medium-sized	TGTGCCAGCATGGCTAGGTCCTCGCAGAGCATGAACACTGAAGCTTTCTTT	CASMARSSQSMNTEAFF
TRBV6-4	TRBD2	TRBJ2-3	.	TGTGCCAGCAGTGACGGGTTAGCGGGAGTTACAGATACGCAGTATTTT	CASSDGLAGVTDTQYF
TRBV5-1	TRBD1	TRBJ2-1	.	TGCGCCAGCAGCCGATGGGACAGGAGCTCCTACAATGAGCAGTTCTTC	CASSRWDRSSYNEQFF
TRBV12-5	.	TRBJ1-3	.	TGTGCTAGTGGTTTCCCAGGCAGTAATGGTGTTGCTGGAAACACCATATATTTT	CASGFPGSNGVAGNTIYF
TRBV13	TRBD2	TRBJ2-5	.	TGTGCCAGCAGCTTAAGGCGGGAGATAGAGTACGAAGAGACCCAGTACTTC	CASSLRREIEYEETQYF
TRBV30	TRBD2	TRBJ2-2	few	TGTGCCTGGAGTGACGGGAGGGAGTCCGGGGAGCTGTTTTTT	CAWSDGRESGELFF
TRBV2	.	TRBJ2-2	.	TGTGCCAGCAGTGAACGGGGGCAGGGGGGCACCGGGGAGCTGTTTTTT	CASSERGQGGTGELFF
TRBV10-2	.	TRBJ2-5	once	TGCGCCGCTACTGCGGGACCGTACCAAGAGACCCAGTACTTC	CAATAGPYQETQYF
TRBV6-1	TRBD1	TRBJ1-1	.	TGTGCCAGCAGTGAGGGACAGGGGGGATTTTCTGAAGCTTTCTTT	CASSEGQGGFSEAFF
TRBV10-1	.	TRBJ1-1	.	TGCGCCAGCAGTGAGGCGGGCACTGAAGCTTTCTTT	CASSEAGTEAFF
TRBV27	.	TRBJ2-3	.	TGTGCCAGCAGTTTAACCCCAAGAGGGAGTAGGGCAGATACGCAGTATTTT	CASSLTPRGSRADTQYF
TRBV30	TRBD2	TRBJ2-7	.	TGTGCCTGGGCCCAGACTAGCGAATCCTACGAGCAGTACTTC	CAWAQTSESYEQYF
TRBV27	.	TRBJ2-1	.	TGTGCCAGCAGTTCCCCGGGGATGAGGGAGTTCTTC	CASSSPGMREFF
TRBV4-3	TRBD2	TRBJ2-3	.	TGCGCCAGCAGCCGATCCCGGGGACTAGCGACAGATACGCAGTATTTT	CASSRSRGLATDTQYF
TRBV10-1	.	TRBJ2-2	once	TGCGCCAGCAGTGGTTATCGGACTCCAGACACCGGGGAGCTGTTTTTT	CASSGYRTPDTGELFF
TRBV9	TRBD2	TRBJ2-7	.	TGTGCCAGCAGCCCTGGGACTAGCGTATCCTACGAGCAGTACTTC	CASSPGTSVSYEQYF
TRBV27	.	TRBJ1-2	.	TGTGCCAGCAGTCCCGGACTGCTCTATGGCTACACCTTC	CASSPGLLYGYTF
TRBV13	.	TRBJ1-2	.	TGTGCCAGCAGCTCCCTAGCAGGGGAAGGCTACACCTTC	CASSSLAGEGYTF
TRBV6-6	.	TRBJ2-1	.	TGTGCCAGCAGTGCCCTAGGAACCTACAATGAGCAGTTCTTC	CASSALGTYNEQFF
TRBV25-1	.	TRBJ1-2	.	TGTGCCAGCAGTGGGGGGCACTACTATGGCTACACCTTC	CASSGGHYYGYTF
TRBV28	.	TRBJ2-7	few	TGTGCCAGCAGCCCCAGGCTAGCGTTCTACGAGCAGTACTTC	CASSPRLAFYEQYF
TRBV11-2	TRBD1	TRBJ2-7	.	TGTGCCAGCAGCTTAGATAGACAGGGGGGTTTCTACGAGCAGTACTTC	CASSLDRQGGFYEQYF
TRBV10-3	.	TRBJ2-3	.	TGTGCCATCAGTGAAGAGAAGGGAGTGGGGGATACGCAGTATTTT	CAISEEKGVGDTQYF
TRBV7-9	TRBD2	TRBJ2-5	.	TGTGCCAGCAGCTTAAGAGCGGGAGGCGAGGAGACCCAGTACTTC	CASSLRAGGEETQYF
TRBV5-4	.	TRBJ1-1	.	TGTGCCAGCAGCTTTACCGGGGGGATGAACACTGAAGCTTTCTTT	CASSFTGGMNTEAFF
TRBV19	TRBD2	TRBJ2-3	.	TGTGCCAGTAGTATCAGGCGGGAGGAAAGCACAGATACGCAGTATTTT	CASSIRREESTDTQYF
TRBV7-3	.	TRBJ2-1	.	TGTGCCAGCAGCTGGGGGGTCCAAACCGGCCCCTACAATGAGCAGTTCTTC	CASSWGVQTGPYNEQFF
TRBV11-3	TRBD1	TRBJ2-6	.	TGTGCCAGCAGCACCGGGACAGGGTCTGGGGCCAACGTCCTGACTTTC	CASSTGTGSGANVLTF
TRBV6-4	.	TRBJ2-1	.	TGTGCCAGCAGTGACGGGGAGGTTCGCGAGCAGTTCTTC	CASSDGEVREQFF
TRBV27	TRBD2	TRBJ2-1	.	TGTGCCAGCAGCAGTGGGACTAGCGGGAGGGATGAGCAGTTCTTC	CASSSGTSGRDEQFF
TRBV11-3	TRBD2	TRBJ2-1	.	TGTGCCAGCAGCTTAGCGGGACTAACGAATGAGCAGTTCTTC	CASSLAGLTNEQFF
TRBV28	.	TRBJ2-3	.	TGTGCCAGCAGTTTACCCCGTCGGTCTGGTGATACGCAGTATTTT	CASSLPRRSGDTQYF
TRBV11-2	TRBD1	TRBJ2-7	.	TGTGCCAGCAGCTTCGCAGGGGGCTACGAGCAGTACTTC	CASSFAGGYEQYF
TRBV15	TRBD1	TRBJ2-6	.	TGTGCCACCAGTCCACAGGGGTGGGGTTTTTGGGCCAACGTCCTGACTTTC	CATSPQGWGFWANVLTF
TRBV10-3	TRBD1	TRBJ2-1	.	TGTGCCATCAGTTCCTCCGACAGGGTGGGTGAGCAGTTCTTC	CAISSSDRVGEQFF
TRBV7-6	TRBD1	TRBJ2-7	.	TGTGCCAGCAGCTCACGACAGGGCGATCGGCAGTACTTC	CASSSRQGDRQYF
TRBV28	TRBD2	TRBJ2-7	once	TGTGCCAGCAGATTCTATAGCGGGGAATCCTACGAGCAGTACTTC	CASRFYSGESYEQYF
TRBV7-2	TRBD2	TRBJ2-7	few	TGTGCCAGCAGTTTTGGACTAGCGGGGCCCTACGAGCAGTACTTC	CASSFGLAGPYEQYF